The 3 T cell receptor beta chains reported below all come from one sample, sequenced in a study of T cell responses to AZD1222 COVID-19 vaccine. Profiled with immunoSEQ multiplex PCR; TCRdb holds only in-frame clones, not every one. The table lists 110,000 to 150,000 clones, 90% to 95% of them singletons. This sample comprised peripheral blood, obtained on day 0 of AZD1222 vaccination. These receptors all stem from an adult in good health.

V gene TRBV7-9 combines with J gene TRBJ2-1; D is possibly TRBD1 (5 bases). V lost 4 bases and J lost 12, with 10 bases in between. The CDR3 sequence is 11 residues long. Germline V gives CDR1 SEHNR, CDR2 FQNEAQ (reference sequence). The CDR3 reads CASSSGIGQFF. In DNA, the CDR3 is TGTGCCAGCAGCTCAGGGATAGGGCAGTTCTTC.

The rearrangement uses TRBV5-1 and TRBJ2-7; 10 bases are a match to TRBD2. Trimming removed 6 bases from V and 3 bases from J; junction bases left unmatched: 9. Germline V gene sequence: CDR1 SGHRS, CDR2 YFSETQ. This CDR3 contains 15 residues. In DNA, the CDR3 is TGCGCCAGCAAAACACTAGCGGGGAATAACTACGAGCAGTACTTC. Its translation is CASKTLAGNNYEQYF.

The gene calls are TRBV7-9 and TRBJ1-2; D ambiguous. The CDR3 totals 12 residues. From germline, CDR1 is SEHNR and CDR2 FQNEAQ (reference sequence). V was pared by 3 bases and J by 9 bases, with 11 bases between. In DNA, the CDR3 is TGTGCCAGCAGCTTGGGGAGGGCGAGCTACACCTTC. This codes for CASSLGRASYTF.